The 15 T cell receptor beta chains in this list originate from one sample, sequenced in a study of regulatory T cells in long-lasting Graves disease listed by TCRdb under 2021. Libraries were constructed by multiplex PCR. Instrument on record: Illumina HiSeq 4000. iRepertoire HTBI primers and Arm-PCR amplification of CDR3 regions were used to construct TCR beta libraries. TCRdb cleaned the public reads at Q25 with fastp, built clones with MiXCR and kept in-frame beta chains. A single entry per CDR3 protein holds the most common genes and DNA from its merged rows. This sample holds 300,000 to 350,000 distinct CDR3 sequences; roughly 21% were observed only once. The ten largest clones represent less than 35% of the sample. Per the publication, the time point label means: persistent/refractory GD, antithyroid drugs over 5 years with positive TRAb. For both TCR sequencing and RNA sequencing, RNA was extracted from PBMCs in TRIzol.

This specimen was peripheral blood mononuclear cells (PBMCs), taken when the disease was refractory, from a patient treated with antithyroid drugs. The receptors stem from a female donor with Graves disease.

In nucleotides, the CDR3 is TGTGCCAGCAGCCGACCGGGCCAGGTCGGAGGGCAGCCTGGCTACACCTTC. It is translated as CASSRPGQVGGQPGYTF. The chain links TRBV7-9 to TRBJ1-2; D not resolved. CDR3 length: 17 residues. Germline V gene data show CDR1 as SEHNR and CDR2 as FQNEAQ (reference sequence). Between the trimmed V and J ends, which lost 5 bases and 7 bases, there was a span of 26 bases.

The table lists this clonotype with many counts. The V and J genes are TRBV7-9 and TRBJ2-7; maybe TRBD1 (6 bases). The CDR3 loop spans 13 amino acids. The germline V gene has CDR1 SEHNR and CDR2 FQNEAQ (reference sequence). Trimming removed 5 bases at V and 4 bases at J, with 12 bases between. In nucleotides, the CDR3 is TGTGCCAGCAGCGCCCGGGACAATTACGAGCAGTACTTC. It specifies CASSARDNYEQYF.

This clonotype was picked up a small number of times. The chain carries TRBV18 and TRBJ1-4; D unclear. CDR1 is KGHSH, CDR2 LQKENI, per germline. This CDR3 is built from 16 residues. With 3 bases removed from V and 0 bases from J, the gap between germline ends came to 11 bases. In nucleotides, the CDR3 is TGTGCCAGCTCACCGCTAGAAAAATCAACTAATGAAAAACTGTTTTTT. This gives the protein CASSPLEKSTNEKLFF. The variable domain in full, with the rest retrieved from reference TRBV18 and TRBJ1-4, is NAGVMQNPRHLVRRRGQEARLRCSPMKGHSHVYWYRQLPEEGLKFMVYLQKENIIDESGMPKERFSAEFPKEGPSILRIQQVVRGDSAAYFCASSPLEKSTNEKLFFGSGTQLSVL.

At least ten counts were recorded for this clonotype. This sequence joins TRBV6-1 and TRBJ2-5; 14 nucleotides align to TRBD2. Germline V lookup: CDR1 MNHNS, CDR2 SASEGT. This CDR3 is built from 15 residues. V trimming: 10 bases; J trimming: 6 bases; junction bases outside the gene matches: 10. The CDR3 bases are TGTGCCATTCCCCGGGGACTAGCGGGAGCCCAGACCCAGTACTTC. This codes for CAIPRGLAGAQTQYF.

The chain couples TRBV5-4 to TRBJ1-1; a possible D gene is TRBD1 (5 bases). This CDR3 comprises 17 residues. CDR1 is SGHNT and CDR2 is YYREEE in the germline V gene (reference sequence). Trimming shortened V by 0 bases and J by 1 base, and 16 bases separated the two germline ends. The CDR3 DNA is TGTGCCAGCAGCTTGGAGGGTCAGGGCACGAGGAACACTGAAGCTTTCTTT. This codes for CASSLEGQGTRNTEAFF.

This clonotype was recorded many times. CDR3 loop: CSARPGTLEEQYF. The CDR3 DNA follows: TGCAGTGCCCGCCCCGGGACCCTCGAGGAGCAGTACTTC. The chain combines TRBV20-1 with TRBJ2-7; D possibly uses TRBD1 or TRBD2 (5 bases each). Trimming removed 6 bases from V and 7 bases from J, with 19 bases in between. Germline V gene lookup returns CDR1 DFQATT and CDR2 SNEGSKA (reference sequence). This CDR3 is built from 13 residues.

This clonotype was seen a handful of times. The chain recombines TRBV5-1 with TRBJ2-2; 7 bases match TRBD2. Germline V gives CDR1 SGHRS, CDR2 YFSETQ. The V and J ends lost 1 base and 1 base, in that order; junction bases with no gene match: 4. CDR3 length: 16 residues. As DNA, the CDR3 is TGCGCCAGCAGCTTGTGGGCTAGCGGGAACACCGGGGAGCTGTTTTTT. Encoded protein: CASSLWASGNTGELFF.

This clonotype was counted at least ten times. The chain carries TRBV3-1 and TRBJ2-7, with unresolved D. The CDR3 length is 12 residues. V was trimmed by 3 bases and J by 2 bases, leaving 5 bases between them. Germline V gene lookup returns CDR1 LGHDT and CDR2 YNNKEL (reference sequence). DNA for the CDR3: TGTGCCAGCAGCCACTTCCCCTACGAGCAGTACTTC. It encodes CASSHFPYEQYF.

This clonotype appeared many times. The V and J genes are TRBV6-1 and TRBJ2-1; a possible D gene is TRBD2 (6 bases). The CDR3 runs to 15 residues. Trimming took off 8 bases at V and 4 bases at J, with 18 bases between the two ends. The germline V gene encodes CDR1 MNHNS and CDR2 SASEGT. The CDR3 region is CASLRVAARYNEQFF. CDR3 coding DNA: TGTGCCAGCCTGAGAGTAGCGGCTCGTTACAATGAGCAGTTCTTC.

The chain recombines TRBV5-1 with TRBJ2-4; D is possibly TRBD2 (6 bases). This CDR3 is 14 amino acids long. Per germline, CDR1 SGHRS and CDR2 YFSETQ. The V end was cut by 4 bases, the J end by 3 bases, with 11 bases between. CDR3 DNA sequence: TGCGCCAGCAGCGGCGAGGGAGGCAAAAACATTCAGTACTTC. This encodes CASSGEGGKNIQYF.

This clonotype was found a few times. This chain joins TRBV20-1 and TRBJ2-7, with D possibly being TRBD1 or TRBD2 (5 bases each). Trimming shortened V by 1 base and J by 2 bases, and 15 bases separated the two germline ends. This CDR3 contains 15 residues. Per germline, CDR1 DFQATT and CDR2 SNEGSKA (reference sequence). CDR3 residues: CSARGGSQEAYEQYF. The CDR3 DNA follows: TGCAGTGCTAGAGGGGGGTCTCAGGAGGCCTACGAGCAGTACTTC.

This clonotype has a handful of counts. The J gene is TRBJ1-1, the V gene TRBV7-9, with D hard to call. With 4 bases removed from V and 3 bases from J, the gap between germline ends came to 21 bases. The CDR3 runs 17 residues. The germline gives CDR1 SEHNR, CDR2 FQNEAQ (reference sequence). The DNA of the CDR3 is TGTGCCAGCAGCTCCTCCGGCCTCGGCTTGAGTTACACTGAAGCTTTCTTT. It encodes CASSSSGLGLSYTEAFF.

This clonotype was recorded a few times. A much larger clone sits a single nucleotide away, making a read error possible. J is TRBJ1-1 and V is TRBV28, with D unresolved. There are 13 residues in the CDR3. Per germline, CDR1 MDHEN and CDR2 SYDVKM. The V end was cut by 5 bases, the J end by 7 bases, with 14 bases between. CDR3 nucleotides: TGTGCCAGCAGTGTATCGGCTGAGCTTGAAGCTTTCTTT. Amino acids: CASSVSAELEAFF.

This clonotype was detected many times. The chain combines TRBV30 with TRBJ2-7, with 10 bases aligning to TRBD1. The V and J ends lost 6 bases and 3 bases, in that order; junction bases with no gene match: 8. The CDR3 runs 14 residues. The germline V gene has CDR1 GTSNPN and CDR2 SVGIG (reference sequence). CDR3 sequence reads: CACILGDRGYEQYF. The CDR3 nucleotides are TGTGCCTGCATATTGGGGGACAGGGGCTACGAGCAGTACTTC.

The CDR3 sequence is CASSYLPGGNQPQHF. The CDR3 bases are TGTGCCAGCAGTTACTTACCAGGTGGCAATCAGCCCCAGCATTTT. The chain employs TRBV6-2 or TRBV6-3 and TRBJ1-5; D gene unclear. The CDR3 consists of 15 residues. Germline V gene sequence: CDR1 MNHEY, CDR2 SVGEGT. With 1 base removed from V and 2 bases from J, the gap between germline ends came to 9 bases.